Described below is a single T cell receptor beta chain sequence and its context. This sample stems from a study of CD8 T cells in Susac syndrome. The V gene's germline CDR1 is DFQATT and CDR2 SNEGSKA (reference sequence). The ends were cut back, 0 bases at V and 5 bases at J, with 14 bases in the middle. The CDR3 covers 15 residues. After extraction with the RNeasy kit, about 0.45 to 1 ug of the RNA was reverse transcribed using random hexamers. Amplification of TCR beta CDR3 used immunoSEQ multiplex PCR across 54 Vbeta and 13 Jbeta. From the immunoSEQ multiplex PCR reads, TCRdb called clonotypes with MiXCR, one entry per CDR3 protein. The sample contains around 150,000 distinct CDR3 sequences, over 90% of which appear only once. Patients with Susac syndrome fulfilled recently defined diagnostic criteria for definite or probable disease. Negative isolation was applied to CD8+ and CD4+ T cells, and FACS enrichment was applied to TEMRA cells.

The sequence came from a human donor with Susac syndrome. The V and J genes are TRBV20-1 and TRBJ2-1; D is ambiguous. Sequencing was carried out using CD4+ T cells from PBMCs. This CDR3 is CSARDPVRTHNEQFF. CDR3 DNA sequence: TGCAGTGCTAGAGATCCAGTCCGCACTCACAATGAGCAGTTCTTC.